The source of this TCR beta chain is a study of siplizumab effects on memory and regulatory T cells (dated by TCRdb to about 2019). General notes on the study: The study examined how the anti-CD2 antibody siplizumab affects alloreactive T-cell subsets in allogeneic mixed lymphocyte reactions built from human PBMCs. Overall results and qualifications from the work: For roughly 75-95% of proliferating CD4+ or CD8+ clones, no naive or memory phenotype could be assigned. Because sequences at frequencies below about 10^-5 were poorly captured, only a minor fraction of alloreactive clones could be mapped back to unstimulated subsets. No functional confirmation was obtained for the suppressive function of proliferating Tregs from siplizumab cultures. In reactions with siplizumab, an average of 68.8% of mappable alloreactive CD4+ clones were Treg-derived, compared with 25% to 30% in control reactions. Unstimulated naive T cells appeared more diverse than memory T cells, and naive cells seemed to contribute substantially to the alloresponse. The cumulative frequency of alloreactive sequences that could be traced back to unstimulated CD4+ memory T cells was significantly reduced by siplizumab.

Trimming leaves V shorter by 6 bases and J shorter by 0 bases, with the junction holding 5 bases beyond the gene matches. The CDR3 covers 15 residues, taking in both the cysteine and the phenylalanine. The CDR3 DNA has 45 bases and is translated from base 1. CDR1 is given as SGDLS and CDR2 as YYNGEE, both from the germline V gene. In the case of this clone: The clone's antigen remains unknown. The record has no base qualities; no much larger clone is one base away.

Sorted unstimulated T cells and proliferating T cells recovered from mixed lymphocyte reactions were subjected to TCRbeta CDR3 sequencing. Fresh whole blood from ten HLA-typed healthy donors was used as the source from which PBMCs were isolated. The library was prepared using the immunoSEQ multiplex PCR assay. The deep sequencing platform assayed around 10^5 TCR templates per sample. Genomic DNA extracted from sorted T cells was used for TCRbeta CDR3 sequencing. The authors' analysis ran thus. Clonal analysis of TCRbeta CDR3 data was done in the R programming language. Unstimulated samples were compared with post-reaction CFSE-low samples to define alloreactive CD4+ and CD8+ clones. By matching sequences to the repertoires of sorted unstimulated Treg and non-Treg cells, each alloreactive CD4+ clone was assigned a regulatory or non-regulatory origin. Held by TCRdb, this immuneACCESS table contains in-frame sequences only and omits some clones. Under half of the omission traces to an unresolved V gene where checked; the cause of the rest is unknown. V and J calls and clone size are copied from that table; D and trimming were computed from the DNA. In all, the sample holds approximately 75,000 clones, and roughly 93% of those were seen once. The ten largest clonotypes hold around 5% of the sample.

Sample: CD8+ T cells sorted from blood. This clonotype was sampled from a human donor in good health. The receptor chain draws on TRBV9 and TRBJ1-4; 7 central nucleotides agree with TRBD1. The sequenced DNA is TGTGCCAGCAAACCTGGACAGGCAACTAATGAAAAACTGTTTTTT. Its protein product is CASKPGQATNEKLFF.